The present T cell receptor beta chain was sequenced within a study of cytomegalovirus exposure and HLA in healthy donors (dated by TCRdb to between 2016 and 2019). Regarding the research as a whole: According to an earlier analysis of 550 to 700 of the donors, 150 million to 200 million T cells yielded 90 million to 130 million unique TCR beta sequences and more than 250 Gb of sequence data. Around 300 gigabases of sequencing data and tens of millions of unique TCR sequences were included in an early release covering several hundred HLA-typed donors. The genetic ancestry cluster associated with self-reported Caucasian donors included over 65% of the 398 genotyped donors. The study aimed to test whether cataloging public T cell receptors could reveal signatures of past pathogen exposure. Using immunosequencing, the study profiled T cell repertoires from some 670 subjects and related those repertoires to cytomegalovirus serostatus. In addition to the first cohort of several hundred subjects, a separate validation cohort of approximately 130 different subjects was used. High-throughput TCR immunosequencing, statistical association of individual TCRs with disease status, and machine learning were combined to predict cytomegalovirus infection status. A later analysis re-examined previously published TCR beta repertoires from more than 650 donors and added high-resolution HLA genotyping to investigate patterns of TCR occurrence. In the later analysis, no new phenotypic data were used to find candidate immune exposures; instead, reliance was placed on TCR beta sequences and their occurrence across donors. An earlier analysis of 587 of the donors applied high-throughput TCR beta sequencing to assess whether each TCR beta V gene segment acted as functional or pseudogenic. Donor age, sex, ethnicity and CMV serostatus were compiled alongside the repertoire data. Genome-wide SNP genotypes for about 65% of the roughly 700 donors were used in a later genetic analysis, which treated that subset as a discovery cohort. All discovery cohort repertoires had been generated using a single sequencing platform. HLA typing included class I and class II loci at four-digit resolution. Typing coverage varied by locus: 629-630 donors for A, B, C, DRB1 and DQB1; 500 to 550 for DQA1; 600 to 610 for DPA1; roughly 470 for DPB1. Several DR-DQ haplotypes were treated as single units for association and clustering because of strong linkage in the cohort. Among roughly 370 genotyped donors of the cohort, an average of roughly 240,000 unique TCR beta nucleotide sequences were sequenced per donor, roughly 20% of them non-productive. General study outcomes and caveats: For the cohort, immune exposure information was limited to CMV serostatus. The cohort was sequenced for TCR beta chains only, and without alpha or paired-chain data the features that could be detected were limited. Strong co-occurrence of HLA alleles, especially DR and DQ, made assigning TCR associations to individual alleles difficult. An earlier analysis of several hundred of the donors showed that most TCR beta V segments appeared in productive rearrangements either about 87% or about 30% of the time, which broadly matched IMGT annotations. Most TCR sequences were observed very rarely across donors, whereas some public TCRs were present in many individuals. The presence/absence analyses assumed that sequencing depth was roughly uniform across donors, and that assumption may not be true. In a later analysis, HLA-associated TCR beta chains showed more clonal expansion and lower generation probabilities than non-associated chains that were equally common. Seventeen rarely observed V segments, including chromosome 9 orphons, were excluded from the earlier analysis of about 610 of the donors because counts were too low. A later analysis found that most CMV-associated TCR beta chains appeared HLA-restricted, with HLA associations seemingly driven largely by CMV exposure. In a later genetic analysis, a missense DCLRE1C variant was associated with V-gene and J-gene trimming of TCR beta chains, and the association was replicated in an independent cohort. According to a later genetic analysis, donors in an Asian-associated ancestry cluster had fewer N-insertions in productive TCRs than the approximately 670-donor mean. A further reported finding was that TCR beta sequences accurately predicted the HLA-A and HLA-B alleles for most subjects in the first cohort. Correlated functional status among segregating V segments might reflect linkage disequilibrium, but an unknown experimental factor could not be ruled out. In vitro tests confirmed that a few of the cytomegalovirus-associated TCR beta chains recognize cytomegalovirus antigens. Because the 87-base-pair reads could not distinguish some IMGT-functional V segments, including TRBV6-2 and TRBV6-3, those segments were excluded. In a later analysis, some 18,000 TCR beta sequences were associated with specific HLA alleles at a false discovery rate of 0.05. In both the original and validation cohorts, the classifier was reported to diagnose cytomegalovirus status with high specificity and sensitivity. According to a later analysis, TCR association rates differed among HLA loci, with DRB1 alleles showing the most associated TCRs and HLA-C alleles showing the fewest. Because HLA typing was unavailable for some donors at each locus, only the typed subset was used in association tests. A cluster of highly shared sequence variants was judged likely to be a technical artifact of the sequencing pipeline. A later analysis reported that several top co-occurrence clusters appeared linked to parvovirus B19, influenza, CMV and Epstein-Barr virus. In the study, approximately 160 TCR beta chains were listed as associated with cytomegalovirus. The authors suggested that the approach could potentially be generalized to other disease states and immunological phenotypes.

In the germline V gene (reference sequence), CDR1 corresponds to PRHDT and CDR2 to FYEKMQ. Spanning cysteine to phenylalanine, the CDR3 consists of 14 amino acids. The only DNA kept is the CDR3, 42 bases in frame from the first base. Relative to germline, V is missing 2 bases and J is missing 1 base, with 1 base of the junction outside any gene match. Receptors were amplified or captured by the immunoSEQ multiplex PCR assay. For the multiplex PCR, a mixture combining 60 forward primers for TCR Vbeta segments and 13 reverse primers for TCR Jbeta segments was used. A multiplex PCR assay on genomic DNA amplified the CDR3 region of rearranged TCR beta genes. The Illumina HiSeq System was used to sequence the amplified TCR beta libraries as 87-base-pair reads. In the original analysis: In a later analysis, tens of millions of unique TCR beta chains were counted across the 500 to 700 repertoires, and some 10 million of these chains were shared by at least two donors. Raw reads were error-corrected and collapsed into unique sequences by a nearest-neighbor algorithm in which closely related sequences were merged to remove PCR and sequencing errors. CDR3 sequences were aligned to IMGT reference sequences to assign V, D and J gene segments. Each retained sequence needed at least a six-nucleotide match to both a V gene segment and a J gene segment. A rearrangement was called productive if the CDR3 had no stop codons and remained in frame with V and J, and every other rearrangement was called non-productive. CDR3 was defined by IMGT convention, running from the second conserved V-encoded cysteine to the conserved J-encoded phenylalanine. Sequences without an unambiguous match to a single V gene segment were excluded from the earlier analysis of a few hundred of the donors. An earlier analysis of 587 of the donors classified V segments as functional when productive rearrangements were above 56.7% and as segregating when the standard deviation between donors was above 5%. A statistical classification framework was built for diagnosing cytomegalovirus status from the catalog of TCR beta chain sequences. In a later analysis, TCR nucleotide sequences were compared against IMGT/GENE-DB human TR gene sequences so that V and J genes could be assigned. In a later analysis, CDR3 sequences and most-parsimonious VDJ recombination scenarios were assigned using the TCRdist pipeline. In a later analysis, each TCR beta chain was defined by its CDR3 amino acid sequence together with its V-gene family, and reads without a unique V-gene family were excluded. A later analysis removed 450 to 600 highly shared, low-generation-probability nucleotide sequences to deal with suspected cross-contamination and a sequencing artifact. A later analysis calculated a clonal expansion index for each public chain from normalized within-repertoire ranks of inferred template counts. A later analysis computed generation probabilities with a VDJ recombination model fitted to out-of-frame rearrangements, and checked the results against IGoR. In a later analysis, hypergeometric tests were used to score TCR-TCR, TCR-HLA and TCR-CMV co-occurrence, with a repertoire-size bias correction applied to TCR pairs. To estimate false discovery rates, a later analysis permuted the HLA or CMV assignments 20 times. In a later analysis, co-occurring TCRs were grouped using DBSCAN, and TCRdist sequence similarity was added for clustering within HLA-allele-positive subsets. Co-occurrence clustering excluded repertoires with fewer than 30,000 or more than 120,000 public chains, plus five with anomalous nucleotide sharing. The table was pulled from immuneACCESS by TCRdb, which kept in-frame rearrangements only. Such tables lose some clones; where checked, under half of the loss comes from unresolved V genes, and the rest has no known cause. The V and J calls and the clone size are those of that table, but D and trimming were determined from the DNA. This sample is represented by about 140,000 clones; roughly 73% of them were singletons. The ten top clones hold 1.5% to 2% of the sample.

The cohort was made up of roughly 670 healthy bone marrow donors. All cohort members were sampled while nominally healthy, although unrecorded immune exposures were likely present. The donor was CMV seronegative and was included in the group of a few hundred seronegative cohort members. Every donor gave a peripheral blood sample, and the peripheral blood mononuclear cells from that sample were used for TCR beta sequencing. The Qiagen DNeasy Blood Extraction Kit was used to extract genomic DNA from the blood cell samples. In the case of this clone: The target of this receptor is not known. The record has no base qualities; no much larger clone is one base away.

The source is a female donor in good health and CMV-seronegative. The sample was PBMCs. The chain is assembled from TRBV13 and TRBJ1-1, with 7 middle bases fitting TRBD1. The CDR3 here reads CASSLQGGNTEAFF. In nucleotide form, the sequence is TGTGCCAGCAGCTTACAGGGGGGGAACACTGAAGCTTTCTTT.